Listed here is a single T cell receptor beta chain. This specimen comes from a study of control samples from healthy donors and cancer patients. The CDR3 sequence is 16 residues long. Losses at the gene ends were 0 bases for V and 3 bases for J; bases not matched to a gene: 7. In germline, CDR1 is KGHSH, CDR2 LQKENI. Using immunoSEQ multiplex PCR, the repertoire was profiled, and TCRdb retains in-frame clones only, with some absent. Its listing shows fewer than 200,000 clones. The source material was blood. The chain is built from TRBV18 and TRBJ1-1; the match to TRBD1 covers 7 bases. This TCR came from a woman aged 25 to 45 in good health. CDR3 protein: CASSPPNRGRDTEAFF. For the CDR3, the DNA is TGTGCCAGCTCACCACCCAACAGGGGCCGGGACACTGAAGCTTTCTTT.